One and the same sample provided the 16 T cell receptor beta chains below, sequenced in a study of cytotoxic CD8 clonotypes in ibrutinib-treated CLL. Sequencing used immunoSEQ multiplex PCR; TCRdb keeps in-frame clones, though not all of them. The sample contains roughly 250,000 clones, 70% of which appear only once. The specimen was PBMCs, collected after 24 months of ibrutinib treatment. These receptors were obtained from a human donor with chronic lymphocytic leukemia.

The chain employs TRBV28 and TRBJ1-2; perhaps TRBD1 as D (5 bases). This CDR3 spans 12 amino acids. V was shortened by 6 bases and J by 6 bases, with 11 bases between the two germline ends. Germline V gene sequence: CDR1 MDHEN, CDR2 SYDVKM. In nucleotides, the CDR3 is TGTGCCAGCAGCTACCTAGGGGATGGCTACACCTTC. Encoded protein: CASSYLGDGYTF.

The chain recombines TRBV5-1 with TRBJ2-1; TRBD2 matches 10 bases. In germline, CDR1 is SGHRS, CDR2 YFSETQ. The V and J ends lost 1 base and 7 bases, in that order; junction bases with no gene match: 5. The CDR3 totals 15 residues. The CDR3 reads CASSLRLAGANEQFF. The CDR3, as DNA: TGCGCCAGCAGCTTGCGCCTAGCGGGAGCAAATGAGCAGTTCTTC.

This sequence joins TRBV25-1 and TRBJ2-7; 9 bases map to TRBD1. The CDR3 consists of 12 residues. Per germline, CDR1 MGHDK and CDR2 SYGVNS. Losses at the gene ends were 8 bases for V and 6 bases for J; bases not matched to a gene: 5. The CDR3: CASGTGSGEQYF. The CDR3 DNA is TGTGCCAGCGGGACAGGGTCTGGCGAGCAGTACTTC.

The V gene is TRBV20-1, the J gene TRBJ1-2; D is unclear. Trimming took off 7 bases at V and 3 bases at J, with 9 bases between the two ends. Germline V gives CDR1 DFQATT, CDR2 SNEGSKA (reference sequence). The CDR3 has 11 residues. The CDR3 reads CSVDGYYGYTF. For the CDR3, the DNA is TGCAGTGTTGACGGATACTATGGCTACACCTTC.

The gene calls are TRBV18 and TRBJ2-5; possibly TRBD1 for D (6 bases). Trimming stripped 3 bases from V and 5 bases from J, with 13 bases between. CDR3 size: 14 residues. Germline V CDR1 and CDR2: KGHSH, LQKENI. CDR3 sequence: CASSPQARGETQYF. Written as DNA, the CDR3 is TGTGCCAGCTCACCGCAGGCAAGGGGGGAGACCCAGTACTTC.

The chain recombines TRBV18 with TRBJ2-2, with D maybe TRBD2 (5 bases). Deletions cut 6 bases from V and 5 bases from J, with 13 bases between. The CDR3 sequence is 14 residues long. Germline-derived CDR1 and CDR2 are KGHSH and LQKENI. For the CDR3, the DNA is TGTGCCAGCTCCAACCAGCAGCGGACCGGGGAGCTGTTTTTT. Encoded protein: CASSNQQRTGELFF.

This clone was counted only a few times. The genes are TRBV6-1 and TRBJ1-1; the D is unclear. Trimming cost V 4 bases and J 1 base, with 7 bases left between them. Germline V lookup: CDR1 MNHNS, CDR2 SASEGT. CDR3 length: 13 amino acids. CDR3 DNA: TGTGCCAGCAGTGGAACTCGGAACACTGAAGCTTTCTTT. Translation gives CASSGTRNTEAFF.

The chain joins TRBV6-5 to TRBJ2-1; a possible D gene is TRBD2 (5 bases). From germline, CDR1 is MNHEY and CDR2 SVGAGI. The CDR3 has 14 residues. V lost 8 bases and J lost 0, with 11 bases in between. In DNA, the CDR3 is TGTGCCAGCTATCCGGACTTCTCCTACAATGAGCAGTTCTTC. It codes for CASYPDFSYNEQFF.

The V call is TRBV19, the J call TRBJ1-5; TRBD1 is a possible D gene (5 bases). The CDR3 has 17 amino acids. Trimming pared 5 bases from V and 2 bases from J, leaving 19 bases between. Germline-derived CDR1 and CDR2 are LNHDA and SQIVND (reference sequence). CDR3 coding DNA: TGTGCCAGTAGTCGGGGGGACGGGAGGTACGGCAATCAGCCCCAGCATTTT. Translating it yields CASSRGDGRYGNQPQHF. The variable domain in full, with the rest retrieved from reference TRBV19 and TRBJ1-5, is DGGITQSPKYLFRKEGQNVTLSCEQNLNHDAMYWYRQDPGQGLRLIYYSQIVNDFQKGDIAEGYSVSREKKESFPLTVTSAQKNPTAFYLCASSRGDGRYGNQPQHFGDGTRLSIL.

This CDR3 reads CASSQVMNTEAFF. CDR3 DNA: TGTGCCAGCAGCCAAGTAATGAACACTGAAGCTTTCTTT. The rearrangement uses TRBV4-2 and TRBJ1-1; D is ambiguous. The CDR3 length is 13 residues. Germline CDR1 and CDR2: LGHNA and YNFKEQ. Trimming removed 1 base at V and 0 bases at J, with 3 bases between.

This clone was seen a handful of times. This chain joins TRBV5-1 and TRBJ2-1; TRBD2 is a possible D gene (6 bases). The CDR3 sequence is 19 residues long. Germline CDR1 is SGHRS and CDR2 is YFSETQ. V lost 3 bases, J lost 0 bases, and 22 bases lay in between. CDR3 loop: CASSSSGFGTLSSYNEQFF. CDR3 bases: TGCGCCAGCAGCTCGAGCGGGTTTGGTACCTTGAGCTCCTACAATGAGCAGTTCTTC.

The chain links TRBV7-3 to TRBJ2-7, with TRBD2 as a possible D gene (6 bases). The ends were cut back, 2 bases at V and 2 bases at J, with 19 bases in the middle. The CDR3 covers 17 residues. CDR1 and CDR2 from the germline V gene are SGHTA and FQGTGA. The CDR3 loop reads CASSLPRVGGVTYEQYF. For the CDR3, the DNA is TGTGCCAGCAGCTTACCGCGGGTCGGGGGTGTAACCTACGAGCAGTACTTC. The full variable domain, its missing parts supplied by reference TRBV7-3 and TRBJ2-7, is GAGVSQTPSNKVTEKGKYVELRCDPISGHTALYWYRQSLGQGPEFLIYFQGTGAADDSGLPNDRFFAVRPEGSVSTLKIQRTERGDSAVYLCASSLPRVGGVTYEQYFGPGTRLTVT.

The J gene is TRBJ1-3, the V gene TRBV4-2; D gene ambiguous. CDR1 is LGHNA and CDR2 is YNFKEQ in the germline V gene. The CDR3 totals 15 residues. V was pared by 1 base and J by 4 bases, with 11 bases between. The CDR3 bases are TGTGCCAGCAGCCAAGTTACAGTTTTAGGAAACACCATATATTTT. Amino acids: CASSQVTVLGNTIYF.

CDR3 region: CASSLGPNLNTEAFF. In DNA, the CDR3 is TGTGCCAGCAGTTTAGGGCCGAATTTGAACACTGAAGCTTTCTTT. This chain links TRBV27 with TRBJ1-1, with D unresolved. In germline, CDR1 is MNHEY, CDR2 SMNVEV (reference sequence). The CDR3 consists of 15 residues. V shed 2 bases and J shed 0 bases, with 10 bases lying between them.

This clone was seen only once. This rearrangement joins TRBV2 to TRBJ1-2; a weak D match, TRBD1 (5 bases). This CDR3 has 14 amino acids. Between the trimmed V and J ends, which lost 9 bases and 5 bases, there was a span of 19 bases. Germline V lookup: CDR1 SNHLY, CDR2 FYNNEI. The chain's CDR3 is CARREGAPDYGYTF. CDR3 in DNA: TGTGCCAGGCGGGAAGGGGCACCCGATTATGGCTACACCTTC. Variable domain in full (rest from reference TRBV2 and TRBJ1-2): EPEVTQTPSHQVTQMGQEVILRCVPISNHLYFYWYRQILGQKVEFLVSFYNNEISEKSEIFDDQFSVERPDGSNFTLKIRSTKLEDSAMYFCARREGAPDYGYTFGSGTRLTVV.

The table lists this clone with a count of one. This chain connects TRBV28 to TRBJ2-2, with a possible D match to TRBD2 (6 bases). There are 16 residues in the CDR3. CDR1 and CDR2 from the germline V gene are MDHEN and SYDVKM. Trimming took off 2 bases at V and 3 bases at J, with 13 bases between the two ends. The CDR3 reads CASSLASLADTGELFF. Here the CDR3 DNA reads TGTGCCAGCAGTTTAGCATCACTAGCAGACACCGGGGAGCTGTTTTTT.